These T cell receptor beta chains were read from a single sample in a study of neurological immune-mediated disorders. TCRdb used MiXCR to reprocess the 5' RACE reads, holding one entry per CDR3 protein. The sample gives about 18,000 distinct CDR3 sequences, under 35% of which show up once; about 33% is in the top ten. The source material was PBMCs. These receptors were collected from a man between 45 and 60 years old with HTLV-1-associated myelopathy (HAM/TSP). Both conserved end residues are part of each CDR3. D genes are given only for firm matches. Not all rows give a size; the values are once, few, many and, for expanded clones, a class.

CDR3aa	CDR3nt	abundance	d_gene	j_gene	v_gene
CASSSLQGFVTEAFF	TGTGCCAGCAGTTCCCTCCAGGGGTTTGTCACTGAAGCTTTCTTT	many	NA	TRBJ1-1	TRBV27
CASSYSTGYNEQFF	TGTGCCAGCAGTTACTCGACAGGGTACAATGAGCAGTTCTTC	many	TRBD1	TRBJ2-1	TRBV6-2/TRBV6-3
CASSHATSGAYEQYF	TGTGCCAGCAGCCACGCGACTAGCGGTGCGTACGAGCAGTACTTC	medium-sized	TRBD2	TRBJ2-7	TRBV3-1
CSAQALAQETQYF	TGCAGTGCACAAGCCCTTGCCCAAGAGACCCAGTACTTC	few	NA	TRBJ2-5	TRBV20-1
CASSEDRSYEQYF	TGCGCCAGCAGCGAAGACCGGTCCTACGAGCAGTACTTC	few	NA	TRBJ2-7	TRBV5-1
CASTPTGSSSYEQYF	TGCGCCAGCACCCCGACAGGGTCGAGCTCCTACGAGCAGTACTTC	many	TRBD1	TRBJ2-7	TRBV5-1
CSVENRGMGQETQYF	TGCAGCGTGGAAAACAGGGGAATGGGGCAAGAGACCCAGTACTTC	few	TRBD1	TRBJ2-5	TRBV29-1
CASSQGTTNTGELFF	TGTGCCAGCAGCCAAGGGACAACGAACACCGGGGAGCTGTTTTTT	once	NA	TRBJ2-2	TRBV14
CSAMPGNTGELFF	TGCAGTGCTATGCCAGGGAACACCGGGGAGCTGTTTTTT	few	NA	TRBJ2-2	TRBV20-1
CASSPAGLAVNNEQFF	TGCGCCAGCAGCCCCGCGGGACTAGCGGTAAACAATGAGCAGTTCTTC	few	TRBD2	TRBJ2-1	TRBV5-1
CASSLSPGQGARTEAFF	TGTGCCAGCAGCCTCTCACCGGGACAGGGGGCGCGGACTGAAGCTTTCTTT	many	TRBD1	TRBJ1-1	TRBV6-5
CASSEPGPNTEAFF	TGCGCCAGCAGTGAACCAGGTCCTAACACTGAAGCTTTCTTT	medium-sized	NA	TRBJ1-1	TRBV10-2
CASSLVGPVTDTQYF	TGCGCCAGCAGCTTGGTAGGGCCTGTCACAGATACGCAGTATTTT	NA	NA	TRBJ2-3	TRBV5-1
CASSPRVVFSSYNEQFF	TGTGCCAGCAGTCCCCGGGTCGTTTTCAGTTCCTACAATGAGCAGTTCTTC	NA	NA	TRBJ2-1	TRBV27
CSARFPGYEQYF	TGCAGTGCTAGGTTTCCAGGGTACGAGCAGTACTTC	NA	NA	TRBJ2-7	TRBV20-1
CASSFALSWEQYF	TGCGCCAGCAGCTTTGCCCTCTCTTGGGAGCAGTACTTC	few	NA	TRBJ2-7	TRBV5-1
CASNRGLDQPQHF	TGCGCCAGCAACAGGGGGCTCGATCAGCCCCAGCATTTT	NA	TRBD1	TRBJ1-5	TRBV10-2
CASTGQGDEQFF	TGTGCCAGCACGGGACAGGGGGATGAGCAGTTCTTC	NA	TRBD1	TRBJ2-1	TRBV7-2
CNLSLTGAGGCTNEQFF	TGCAACCTCTCGCTAACAGGGGCGGGGGGATGTACTAATGAGCAGTTCTTC	NA	NA	TRBJ2-1	TRBV20-1
CAWRLTSGATQYF	TGTGCCTGGAGATTGACTAGCGGGGCTACGCAGTATTTT	NA	TRBD2	TRBJ2-3	TRBV30